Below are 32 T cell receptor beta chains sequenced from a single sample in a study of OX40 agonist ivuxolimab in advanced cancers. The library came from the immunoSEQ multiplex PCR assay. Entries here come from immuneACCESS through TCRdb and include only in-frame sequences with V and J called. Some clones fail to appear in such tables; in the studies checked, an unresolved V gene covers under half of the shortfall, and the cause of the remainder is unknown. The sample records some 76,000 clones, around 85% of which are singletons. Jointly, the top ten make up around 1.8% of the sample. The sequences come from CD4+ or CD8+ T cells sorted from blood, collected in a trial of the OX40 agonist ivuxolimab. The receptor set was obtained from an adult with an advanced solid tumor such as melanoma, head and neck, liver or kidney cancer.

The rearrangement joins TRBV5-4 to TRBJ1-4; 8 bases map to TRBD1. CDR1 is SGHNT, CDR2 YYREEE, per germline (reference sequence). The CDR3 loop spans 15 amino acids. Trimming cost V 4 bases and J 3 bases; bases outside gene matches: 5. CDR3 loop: CASSDQGAANEKLFF. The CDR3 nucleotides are TGTGCCAGCAGCGACCAGGGGGCAGCTAATGAAAAACTGTTTTTT. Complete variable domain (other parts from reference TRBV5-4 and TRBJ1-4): ETGVTQSPTHLIKTRGQQVTLRCSSQSGHNTVSWYQQALGQGPQFIFQYYREEENGRGNFPPRFSGLQFPNYSSELNVNALELDDSALYLCASSDQGAANEKLFFGSGTQLSVL.

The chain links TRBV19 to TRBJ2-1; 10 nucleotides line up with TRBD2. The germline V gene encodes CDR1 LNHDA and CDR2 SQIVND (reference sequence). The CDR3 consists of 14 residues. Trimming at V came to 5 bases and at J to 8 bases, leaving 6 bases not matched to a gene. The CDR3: CASSSRAGGDEQFF. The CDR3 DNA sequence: TGTGCCAGTAGTTCCCGAGCGGGAGGGGATGAGCAGTTCTTC.

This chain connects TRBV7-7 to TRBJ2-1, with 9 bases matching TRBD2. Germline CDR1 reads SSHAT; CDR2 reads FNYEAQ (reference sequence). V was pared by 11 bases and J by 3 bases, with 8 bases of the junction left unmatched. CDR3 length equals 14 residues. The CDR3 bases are TGTGCCTCGGGGCGCGGGGGGGACTACAATGAGCAGTTCTTC. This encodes CASGRGGDYNEQFF.

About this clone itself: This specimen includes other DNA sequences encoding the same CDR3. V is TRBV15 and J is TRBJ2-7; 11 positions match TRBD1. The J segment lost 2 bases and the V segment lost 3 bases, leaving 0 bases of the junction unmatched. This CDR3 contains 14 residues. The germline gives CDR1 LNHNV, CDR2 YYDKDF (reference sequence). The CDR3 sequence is CATSRGQGAYEQYF. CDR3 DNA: TGTGCCACCAGCAGGGGACAGGGGGCCTACGAGCAGTACTTC.

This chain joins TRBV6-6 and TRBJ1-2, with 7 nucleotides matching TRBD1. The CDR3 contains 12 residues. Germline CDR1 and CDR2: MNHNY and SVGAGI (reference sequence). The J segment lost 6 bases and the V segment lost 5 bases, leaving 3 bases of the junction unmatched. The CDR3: CASSDRDHGYTF. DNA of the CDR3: TGTGCCAGCAGTGACAGGGATCATGGCTACACCTTC.

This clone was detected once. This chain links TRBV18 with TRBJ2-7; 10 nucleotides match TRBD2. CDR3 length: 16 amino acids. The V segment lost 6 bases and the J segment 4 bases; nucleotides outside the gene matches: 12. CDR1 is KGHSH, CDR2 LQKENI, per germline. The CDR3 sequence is CASSPGSSGSIYEQYF. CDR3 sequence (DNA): TGTGCCAGCTCCCCAGGGTCTAGCGGGAGTATTTACGAGCAGTACTTC. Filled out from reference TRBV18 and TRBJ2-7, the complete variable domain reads NAGVMQNPRHLVRRRGQEARLRCSPMKGHSHVYWYRQLPEEGLKFMVYLQKENIIDESGMPKERFSAEFPKEGPSILRIQQVVRGDSAAYFCASSPGSSGSIYEQYFGPGTRLTVT.

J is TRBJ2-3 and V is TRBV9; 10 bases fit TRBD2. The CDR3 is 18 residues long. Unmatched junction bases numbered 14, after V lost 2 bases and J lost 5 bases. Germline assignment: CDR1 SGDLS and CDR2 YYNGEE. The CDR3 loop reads CASSVGIGSGGDGDTQYF. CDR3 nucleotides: TGTGCCAGCAGCGTGGGGATCGGGAGCGGGGGGGACGGAGATACGCAGTATTTT.

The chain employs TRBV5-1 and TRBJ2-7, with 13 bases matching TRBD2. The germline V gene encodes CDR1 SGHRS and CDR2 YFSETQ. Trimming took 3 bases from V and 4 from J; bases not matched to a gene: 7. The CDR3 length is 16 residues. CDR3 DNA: TGCGCCAGCAGCTCCGGACTAGCGGGGGACCTATACGAGCAGTACTTC. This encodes CASSSGLAGDLYEQYF. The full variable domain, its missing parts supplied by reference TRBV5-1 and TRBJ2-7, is KAGVTQTPRYLIKTRGQQVTLSCSPISGHRSVSWYQQTPGQGLQFLFEYFSETQRNKGNFPGRFSGRQFSNSRSEMNVSTLELGDSALYLCASSSGLAGDLYEQYFGPGTRLTVT.

CDR3 sequence: CASSLTRDLYNEQFF. Here the CDR3 DNA reads TGTGCCAGCAGCTTAACGAGGGATTTATACAATGAGCAGTTCTTC. The V call is TRBV11-3, the J call TRBJ2-1; D may be TRBD2 (5 bases). This CDR3 region has 15 residues. Germline CDR1 and CDR2: SGHNT and YENEEA. V was pared by 2 bases and J by 4 bases, with 12 bases between.

CDR3 nucleotides: TGTGCCAGCAGTGAAAGAACAGACCCCTATGGCTACACCTTC. Its protein is CASSERTDPYGYTF. The rearrangement links TRBV6-1 to TRBJ1-2; D is undetermined. The germline CDR1 and CDR2 sequences are MNHNS and SASEGT. The CDR3 extends over 14 amino acids. Trimming stripped 2 bases from V and 4 bases from J, with 11 bases between.

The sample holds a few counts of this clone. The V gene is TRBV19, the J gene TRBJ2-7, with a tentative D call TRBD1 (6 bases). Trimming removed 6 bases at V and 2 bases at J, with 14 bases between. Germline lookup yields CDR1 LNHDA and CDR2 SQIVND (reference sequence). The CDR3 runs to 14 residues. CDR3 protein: CASSNDRQAYEQYF. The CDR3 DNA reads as TGTGCCAGTAGCAATGACAGACAGGCCTACGAGCAGTACTTC.

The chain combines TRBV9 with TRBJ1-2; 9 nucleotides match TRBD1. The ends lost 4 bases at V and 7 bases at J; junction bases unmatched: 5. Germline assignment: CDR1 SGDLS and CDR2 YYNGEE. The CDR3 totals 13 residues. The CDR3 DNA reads TGTGCCAGCAGCCCTACAGGGGGCTCTGGCTACACCTTC. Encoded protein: CASSPTGGSGYTF.

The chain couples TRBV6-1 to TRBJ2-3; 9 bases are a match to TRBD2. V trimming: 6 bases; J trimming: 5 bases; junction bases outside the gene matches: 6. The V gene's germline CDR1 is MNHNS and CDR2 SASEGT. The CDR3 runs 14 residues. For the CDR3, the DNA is TGTGCCAGCAGCGAATTAGCGGGAGAAGATACGCAGTATTTT. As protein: CASSELAGEDTQYF.

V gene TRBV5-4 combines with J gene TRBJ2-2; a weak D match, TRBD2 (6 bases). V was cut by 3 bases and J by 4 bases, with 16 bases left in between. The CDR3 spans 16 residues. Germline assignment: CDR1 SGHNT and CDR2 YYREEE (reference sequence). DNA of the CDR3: TGTGCCAGCAGCTCACCCCGCGGGGAGACCACCGGGGAGCTGTTTTTT. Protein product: CASSSPRGETTGELFF.

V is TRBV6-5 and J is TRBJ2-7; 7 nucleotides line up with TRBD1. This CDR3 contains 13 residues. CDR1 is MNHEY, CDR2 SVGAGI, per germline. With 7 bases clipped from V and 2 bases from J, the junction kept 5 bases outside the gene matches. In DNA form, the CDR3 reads TGTGCCAGCACCAGGGACAGTGCCTACGAGCAGTACTTC. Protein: CASTRDSAYEQYF.

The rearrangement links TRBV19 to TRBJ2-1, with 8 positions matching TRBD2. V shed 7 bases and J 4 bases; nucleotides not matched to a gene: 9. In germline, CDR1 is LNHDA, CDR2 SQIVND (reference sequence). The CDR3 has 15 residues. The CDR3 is CASTWGASGYNEQFF. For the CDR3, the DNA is TGTGCCAGTACTTGGGGAGCTAGCGGGTACAATGAGCAGTTCTTC.

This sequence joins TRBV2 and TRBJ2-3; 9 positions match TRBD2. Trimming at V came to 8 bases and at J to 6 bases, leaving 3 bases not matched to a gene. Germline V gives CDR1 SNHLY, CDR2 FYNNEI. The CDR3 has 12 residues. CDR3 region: CASGLAGDTQYF. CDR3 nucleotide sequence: TGTGCCAGCGGTCTAGCGGGGGATACGCAGTATTTT.

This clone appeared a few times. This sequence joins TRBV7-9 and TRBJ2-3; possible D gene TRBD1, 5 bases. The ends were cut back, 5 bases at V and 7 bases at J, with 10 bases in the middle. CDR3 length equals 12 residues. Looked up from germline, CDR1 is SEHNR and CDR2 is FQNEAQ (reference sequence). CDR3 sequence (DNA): TGTGCCAGCAGCCTCGACAGTCATACGCAGTATTTT. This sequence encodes CASSLDSHTQYF.

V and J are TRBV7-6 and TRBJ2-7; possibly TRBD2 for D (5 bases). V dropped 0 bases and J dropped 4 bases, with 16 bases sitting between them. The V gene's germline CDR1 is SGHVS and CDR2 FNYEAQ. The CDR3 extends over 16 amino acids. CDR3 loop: CASSLASGSNAYEQYF. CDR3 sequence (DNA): TGTGCCAGCAGCTTAGCCAGCGGCAGTAACGCTTACGAGCAGTACTTC.

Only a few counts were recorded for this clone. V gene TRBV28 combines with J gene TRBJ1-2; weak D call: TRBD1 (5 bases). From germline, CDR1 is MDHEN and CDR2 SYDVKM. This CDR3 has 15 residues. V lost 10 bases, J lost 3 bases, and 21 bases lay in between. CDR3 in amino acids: CATRPSGRVYYGYTF. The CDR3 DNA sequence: TGTGCCACCCGACCATCAGGCAGGGTGTACTATGGCTACACCTTC.

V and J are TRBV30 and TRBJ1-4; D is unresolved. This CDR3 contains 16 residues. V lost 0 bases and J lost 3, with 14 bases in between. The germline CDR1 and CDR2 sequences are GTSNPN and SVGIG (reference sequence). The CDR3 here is CAWSVRKSASNEKLFF. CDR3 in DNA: TGTGCCTGGAGTGTACGCAAATCAGCCTCTAATGAAAAACTGTTTTTT.

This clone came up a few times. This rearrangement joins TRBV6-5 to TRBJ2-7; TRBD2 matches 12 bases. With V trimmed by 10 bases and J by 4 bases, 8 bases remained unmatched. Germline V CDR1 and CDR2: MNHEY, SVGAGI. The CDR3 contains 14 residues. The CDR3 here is CATAGLAGTYEQYF. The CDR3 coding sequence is TGTGCCACCGCTGGACTAGCGGGGACGTACGAGCAGTACTTC.

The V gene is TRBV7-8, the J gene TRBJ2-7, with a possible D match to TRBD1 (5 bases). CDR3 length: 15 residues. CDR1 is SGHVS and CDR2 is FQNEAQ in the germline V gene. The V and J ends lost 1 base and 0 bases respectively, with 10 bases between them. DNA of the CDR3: TGTGCCAGCAGCTTAGACAGGCCGACCTCCTACGAGCAGTACTTC. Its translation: CASSLDRPTSYEQYF.

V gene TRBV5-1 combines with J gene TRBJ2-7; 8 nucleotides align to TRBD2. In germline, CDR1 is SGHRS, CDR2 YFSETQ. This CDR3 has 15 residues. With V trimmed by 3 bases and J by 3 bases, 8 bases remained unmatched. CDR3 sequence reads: CASSSSAGAIYEQYF. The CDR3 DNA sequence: TGCGCCAGCAGCTCTTCAGCGGGGGCTATCTACGAGCAGTACTTC. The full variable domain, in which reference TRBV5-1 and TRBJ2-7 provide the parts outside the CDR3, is KAGVTQTPRYLIKTRGQQVTLSCSPISGHRSVSWYQQTPGQGLQFLFEYFSETQRNKGNFPGRFSGRQFSNSRSEMNVSTLELGDSALYLCASSSSAGAIYEQYFGPGTRLTVT.

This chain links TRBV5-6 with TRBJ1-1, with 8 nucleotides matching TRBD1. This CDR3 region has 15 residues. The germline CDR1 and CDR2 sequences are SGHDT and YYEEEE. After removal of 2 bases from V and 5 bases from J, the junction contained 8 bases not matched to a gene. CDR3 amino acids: CASSLRQGLGTEAFF. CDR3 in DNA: TGTGCCAGCAGCTTAAGACAGGGGCTGGGGACTGAAGCTTTCTTT.

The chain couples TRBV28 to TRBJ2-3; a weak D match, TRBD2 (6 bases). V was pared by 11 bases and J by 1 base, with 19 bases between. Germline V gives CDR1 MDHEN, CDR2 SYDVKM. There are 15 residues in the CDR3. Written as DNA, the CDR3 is TGTGCCGGACGGGGCGGCGGGGACCGCACAGATACGCAGTATTTT. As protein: CAGRGGGDRTDTQYF. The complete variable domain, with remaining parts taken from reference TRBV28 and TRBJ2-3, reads DVKVTQSSRYLVKRTGEKVFLECVQDMDHENMFWYRQDPGLGLRLIYFSYDVKMKEKGDIPEGYSVSREKKERFSLILESASTNQTSMYLCAGRGGGDRTDTQYFGPGTRLTVL.

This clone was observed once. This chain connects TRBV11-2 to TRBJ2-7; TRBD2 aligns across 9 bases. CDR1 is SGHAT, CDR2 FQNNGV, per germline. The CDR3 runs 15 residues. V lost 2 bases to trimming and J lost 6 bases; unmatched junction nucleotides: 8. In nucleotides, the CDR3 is TGTGCCAGCAGCTTAAGGCCTAGCGGGGCCTCCGAGCAGTACTTC. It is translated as CASSLRPSGASEQYF.

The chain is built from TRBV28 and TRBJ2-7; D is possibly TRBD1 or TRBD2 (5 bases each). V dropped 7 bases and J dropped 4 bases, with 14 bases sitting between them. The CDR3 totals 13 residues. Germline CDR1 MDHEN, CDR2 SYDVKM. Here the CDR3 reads CASNGGVRYEQYF. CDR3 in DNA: TGTGCCAGCAATGGGGGAGTGAGGTACGAGCAGTACTTC.

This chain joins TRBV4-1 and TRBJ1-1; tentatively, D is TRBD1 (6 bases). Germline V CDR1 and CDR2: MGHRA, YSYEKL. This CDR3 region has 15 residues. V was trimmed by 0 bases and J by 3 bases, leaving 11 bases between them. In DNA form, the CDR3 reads TGCGCCAGCAGCCAAGATCAGGGGCTGGACACTGAAGCTTTCTTT. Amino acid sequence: CASSQDQGLDTEAFF.

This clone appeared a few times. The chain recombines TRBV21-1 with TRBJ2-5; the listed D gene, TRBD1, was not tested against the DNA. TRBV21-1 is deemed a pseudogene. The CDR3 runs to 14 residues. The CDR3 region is CASRLTATQETQYF. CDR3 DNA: TGTGCCAGCAGATTGACAGCCACCCAAGAGACCCAGTACTTC.

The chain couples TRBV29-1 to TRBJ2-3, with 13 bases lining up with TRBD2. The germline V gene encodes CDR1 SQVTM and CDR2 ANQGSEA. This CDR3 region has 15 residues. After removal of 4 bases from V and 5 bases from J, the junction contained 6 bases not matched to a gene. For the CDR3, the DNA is TGCAGCGTTGTACTAGCGGGGGGGCGTGTAGATACGCAGTATTTT. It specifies CSVVLAGGRVDTQYF.

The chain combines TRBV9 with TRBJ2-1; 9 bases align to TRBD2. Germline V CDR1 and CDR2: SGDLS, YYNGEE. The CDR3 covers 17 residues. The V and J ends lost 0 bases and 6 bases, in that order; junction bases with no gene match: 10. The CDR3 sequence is CASSVALVLAGGNEQFF. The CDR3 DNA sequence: TGTGCCAGCAGCGTAGCTCTAGTACTAGCGGGCGGCAATGAGCAGTTCTTC.